The clone carrying this T cell receptor beta chain was counted a few times. As yet, its antigen is unknown. Trimming took off 1 base at V and 3 bases at J, with 13 bases between the two ends. This CDR3 comprises 15 residues. The sample comes from a study of regulatory T cells in long-lasting Graves disease. General study findings and limits: New patients shared some 890 public clonotypes, fewer than the roughly 2,600 shared by persistent patients.

Construction of TCR beta libraries relied on iRepertoire HTBI primers and on Arm-PCR targeting CDR3 regions. Under the authors' procedure: Identification of gene segments yielded around 64 TRBV and over 12 TRBJ across samples. TCRdb passed the multiplex PCR reads through MiXCR, listing each CDR3 protein once. The authors' filters were not applied to this entry. Among hundreds of thousands of distinct CDR3 sequences listed, about 16% were seen once. Time point in this sample: newly diagnosed GD, antithyroid drugs for less than 3 months. Scientists built the TCR library using RNA that was extracted from PBMCs. Another study also made use of these data, one on T cells in Graves' hyperthyroidism and ophthalmopathy. That source adds: Across 18 months, stable Graves' hyperthyroidism was marked by no progression to ophthalmopathy. Using the HTBI primer set, a first-round RT-PCR was run on the TCR CDR3.

The chain combines TRBV12-3 or TRBV12-4 with TRBJ2-7, with D tentatively TRBD1 (5 bases). This receptor was identified in a woman aged 40 to 65 with Graves disease. This specimen was peripheral blood mononuclear cells (PBMCs), taken at new diagnosis, from a patient treated with antithyroid drugs. CDR3 amino acids: CASSLVQGPGYEQYF. The CDR3 nucleotides read TGTGCCAGCAGTTTAGTGCAGGGCCCAGGCTACGAGCAGTACTTC.